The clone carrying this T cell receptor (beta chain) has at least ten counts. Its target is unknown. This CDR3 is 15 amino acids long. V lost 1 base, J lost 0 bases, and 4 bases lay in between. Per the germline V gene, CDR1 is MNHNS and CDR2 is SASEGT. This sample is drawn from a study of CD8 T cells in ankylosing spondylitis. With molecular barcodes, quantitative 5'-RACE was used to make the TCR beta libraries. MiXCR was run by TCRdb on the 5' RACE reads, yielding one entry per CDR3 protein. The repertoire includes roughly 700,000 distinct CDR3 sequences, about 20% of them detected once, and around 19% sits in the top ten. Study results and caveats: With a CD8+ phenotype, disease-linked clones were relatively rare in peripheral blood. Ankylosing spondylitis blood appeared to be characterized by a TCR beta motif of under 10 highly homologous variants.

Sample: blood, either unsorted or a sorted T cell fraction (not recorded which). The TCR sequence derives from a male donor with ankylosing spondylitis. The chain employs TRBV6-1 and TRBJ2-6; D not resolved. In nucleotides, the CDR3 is TGTGCCAGCAGTGAAGTTCCCTCTGGGGCCAACGTCCTGACTTTC. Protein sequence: CASSEVPSGANVLTF.